This is a list of T cell receptor beta chains from one sample in a study of neurological immune-mediated disorders. TCRdb reprocessed the 5' RACE reads with MiXCR, giving one entry per CDR3 protein. This sample has over 45,000 distinct CDR3 sequences, with under 5% found just once. The sequencing input was CD4+ T cells from blood. The receptors were sampled from a middle-aged woman with multiple sclerosis. Each CDR3 is given with its conserved first and last residue. The D gene is left open where the match is weak. Expanded clones get a size class; other rows say once, few or many, or leave the size out.

TRBV12-3/TRBV12-4	.	TRBJ2-1	many	TGTGCCAGCACCCTATGGGCCCGAACAAGCAATGAGCAGTTCTTC	CASTLWARTSNEQFF
TRBV2	.	TRBJ2-3	many	TGTGCCAGCAGTGAGGCAGATACGCAGTATTTT	CASSEADTQYF
TRBV10-2	.	TRBJ2-2	many	TGCGCCAGCAGGGGGTACGGGGAGCTGTTTTTT	CASRGYGELFF
TRBV20-1	.	TRBJ1-5	many	TGCAGTGCTAGCCCGAAGGTTCAGCCCCAGCATTTT	CSASPKVQPQHF
TRBV2	TRBD1	TRBJ1-1	many	TGTGCCAGCAGTGAAAGGGGGACAGGGTCCATGAACACTGAAGCTTTCTTT	CASSERGTGSMNTEAFF
TRBV11-2	TRBD2	TRBJ2-1	many	TGTGCCAGCAGCTTGTTGGTGCGGGGGGGCTGGCAGGAGCAGTTCTTC	CASSLLVRGGWQEQFF
TRBV5-6	TRBD1	TRBJ2-2	many	TGTGCCAGCCGAAACAGGGGGCGGCACACCGGGGAGCTGTTTTTT	CASRNRGRHTGELFF
TRBV12-3/TRBV12-4	TRBD2	TRBJ2-1	many	TGTGCCAGCAGTTTAGGGACTAGCGGTTACAATGAGCAGTTCTTC	CASSLGTSGYNEQFF
TRBV5-1	.	TRBJ2-5	many	TGCGCCAGCAGCCCCCTGGCTAGTGCCGCAGAGACCCAGTACTTC	CASSPLASAAETQYF
TRBV5-1	.	TRBJ1-2	many	TGCGCCAGCAGCTTGAGCGCGATCACTTATGGCTACACCTTC	CASSLSAITYGYTF
TRBV7-9	.	TRBJ2-7	many	TGTGCCAGCAGCTTAGACCTATCCTACGAGCAGTACTTC	CASSLDLSYEQYF
TRBV5-1	TRBD2	TRBJ2-3	many	TGCGCCAGCAGTCCCCCCCTAGCGGGGGGGAGAGATACGCAGTATTTT	CASSPPLAGGRDTQYF
TRBV20-1	TRBD1	TRBJ1-5	many	TGCAGTGCTGCTCCCCAACAGGGGAATCAGCCCCAGCATTTT	CSAAPQQGNQPQHF
TRBV18	.	TRBJ1-1	many	TGTGCCAGCTCCGGCGGGGGGAACACTGAAGCTTTCTTT	CASSGGGNTEAFF
TRBV9	.	TRBJ1-3	many	TGTGCCAGCAGCGCCACAGGGTTCTCTGGAAACACCATATATTTT	CASSATGFSGNTIYF
TRBV10-3	.	TRBJ2-1	many	TGTGCCATCAGTGCCCAGGGAGGGGGGCCCGACAATGAGCAGTTCTTC	CAISAQGGGPDNEQFF
TRBV5-1	TRBD1	TRBJ1-3	many	TGCGCCAGCAGCCTATGGACAGGCCCCTCTGGAAACACCATATATTTT	CASSLWTGPSGNTIYF
TRBV20-1	TRBD2	TRBJ2-3	many	TGCAGTGCTAGAGGCCTAGCGGGGGCCCCCACAGATACGCAGTATTTT	CSARGLAGAPTDTQYF
TRBV7-2	.	TRBJ1-1	many	TGTGCCAGCAGCTTCCAAGGTAGGGGCAACACTGAAGCTTTCTTT	CASSFQGRGNTEAFF
TRBV5-1	.	TRBJ2-7	few	TGCGCCAGCAGCTCGGGCTGGAGGGCCATTGGCTCCTACGAGCAGTACTTC	CASSSGWRAIGSYEQYF
TRBV18	.	TRBJ1-2	.	TGTGCCAACTCCGACTGGAGGGATAACTATGGCTACACCTTC	CANSDWRDNYGYTF
TRBV4-1	.	TRBJ2-2	many	TGCGCCAGCAGCCGAGAAGGGCAGGGTTGGAACACCGGGGAGCTGTTTTTT	CASSREGQGWNTGELFF
TRBV7-8	.	TRBJ1-1	many	TGTGCCAGCAGCTTTGGACTAAGGGACTTGAACACTGAAGCTTTCTTT	CASSFGLRDLNTEAFF
TRBV2	.	TRBJ1-5	many	TGTGCCAGCGCCCAAGGGTACCGTAGTCAGCCCCAGCATTTT	CASAQGYRSQPQHF
TRBV7-6	.	TRBJ2-1	few	TGTGCCAGCAGCTCCGGGAGGGGGCCGTACAATGAGCAGTTCTTC	CASSSGRGPYNEQFF
TRBV29-1	.	TRBJ1-1	many	TGCAGCGTACTTAAGGCGACGGTGGGGGAAAACACTGAAGCTTTCTTT	CSVLKATVGENTEAFF
TRBV5-1	TRBD1	TRBJ2-7	many	TGCGCCAGCAGCTTGGCTGGGGGCGACAGGGCCTACGAGCAGTACTTC	CASSLAGGDRAYEQYF
TRBV4-1	.	TRBJ2-3	many	TGCGCCAGCAGCCAAGTCCTCTACACAGATACGCAGTATTTT	CASSQVLYTDTQYF
TRBV7-2	TRBD2	TRBJ2-3	many	TGTGCCAGCAGCCGTGGACTAGCGGGGCCCACAGATACGCAGTATTTT	CASSRGLAGPTDTQYF
TRBV20-1	.	TRBJ2-1	many	TGCAGTGCTCCCTCGGCGGGGAGTTACAATGAGCAGTTCTTC	CSAPSAGSYNEQFF
TRBV7-8	.	TRBJ2-2	many	TGTGCCAGCAGCTTACAATTAAACACCGGGGAGCTGTTTTTT	CASSLQLNTGELFF
TRBV7-3	TRBD1	TRBJ1-2	many	TGTGCCAGCAGCTCGTCAGGGGGCCGCCCTAACTATGGCTACACCTTC	CASSSSGGRPNYGYTF